The sequence of this T cell receptor (beta chain) was determined in a study of glioma-infiltrating T cells. TCR alpha and beta CDR3 regions were amplified from RNA using iRepertoire nested multiplex PCR. For one-step reverse transcription and amplification, 100-400 ng of tissue mRNA or PBMC total RNA was used. TCRdb independently ran MiXCR on the multiplex PCR reads; one entry per CDR3 protein. This table has approximately 120,000 distinct CDR3 sequences, 25% to 30% appearing once. Points from the study as a whole: Tissue-blood divergence was below expectation in non-neoplastic patients, above in gliomas. Only very few CDR3 sequences appeared in both tissue and blood.

This clonotype was found many times. Antigen unknown. Germline CDR1 MNHEY, CDR2 SVGEGT. The CDR3 consists of 14 residues. The V end was cut by 4 bases, the J end by 1 base, with 10 bases between. Sequenced material: glioma tissue, nonneoplastic brain tissue, or PBMCs (not recorded which). The TCR comes from a human donor with low-grade glioma or glioblastoma, undergoing nonglioma brain surgery, or in good health (not recorded which). J is TRBJ2-5 and V is TRBV6-2 or TRBV6-3, with D maybe TRBD2 (6 bases). The CDR3 region is CASSSHSGQETQYF. In nucleotides, the CDR3 is TGTGCCAGCAGTTCCCATAGCGGCCAAGAGACCCAGTACTTC.